The source of this T cell receptor (beta chain) is a study of blood T cell repertoires in COVID-19. The CDR3 is 14 amino acids. V dropped 0 bases and J dropped 5 bases, with 10 bases sitting between them. Germline V gene lookup returns CDR1 MNHEY and CDR2 SVGEGT. Per the original data handling: It was from reference gene primer amplification that nucleated cell counts were estimated. Assay: immunoSEQ multiplex PCR; the TCRdb copy retains only in-frame clones and omits some. V and J calls and clone size are copied from that table; D and trimming were computed from the DNA. The data hold some 47,000 clones, with about nine tenths observed a single time.

This chain uses TRBV6-2 or TRBV6-3 with TRBJ2-5; no reliable D call. The specimen sequenced was peripheral blood. The TCR sequence derives from a man in his sixties or seventies with acute or convalescent COVID-19. The CDR3 bases are TGTGCCAGCAGTTACTCGAACACAGTTGAGACCCAGTACTTC. Translated, it gives CASSYSNTVETQYF.